Presented here are 15 T cell receptor beta chains from one specimen sequenced in a study of beta chain features in type 1 diabetes. Overall study results and limits: TCRB CDR3s from Type 1 diabetes patients were moderately but significantly shorter in all four CD4+ subsets.

The whole isolated RNA underwent reverse transcription, so sequencing captured expressed TCRB transcripts. TCRdb keeps only in-frame clones here, not all; method: immunoSEQ multiplex PCR. The table lists hundreds of thousands of clones, approximately 10% of them singletons. No antigen has been assigned to these receptors. Material for sequencing was naive CD4+ T cells from blood. The receptor source for this set is a man aged 25-45 years with type 1 diabetes.

This clone was found a few times. The chain joins TRBV29-1 to TRBJ2-3; TRBD2 is a possible D gene (6 bases). The germline V and J ends were trimmed by 4 bases and 2 bases, with 13 bases remaining between them. Germline values: CDR1 SQVTM, CDR2 ANQGSEA. The CDR3 consists of 14 residues. In DNA form, the CDR3 reads TGCAGCGTTGCTGCGGGGTTCTTCACAGATACGCAGTATTTT. This codes for CSVAAGFFTDTQYF.

The V and J genes are TRBV7-2 and TRBJ2-1; weak D call: TRBD2 (5 bases). CDR1 SGHTA and CDR2 FQGNSA come from the germline V gene. The CDR3 contains 15 residues. Deletions cut 1 base from V and 5 bases from J, with 12 bases between. DNA for the CDR3: TGTGCCAGCAGCTTAGGATTGACGGGGAACAATGAGCAGTTCTTC. It encodes CASSLGLTGNNEQFF.

There are a few counts of this clone. The chain employs TRBV19 and TRBJ1-5; perhaps TRBD1 as D (6 bases). Trimming cost V 4 bases and J 15 bases, with 19 bases left between them. The CDR3 is made up of 13 amino acids. Germline V lookup: CDR1 LNHDA, CDR2 SQIVND (reference sequence). The CDR3 protein is CASSTLRDTRPHF. CDR3 coding DNA: TGTGCCAGTAGTACTCTTCGGGACACGCGCCCGCATTTT.

This clone was observed a few times. The rearrangement links TRBV5-1 to TRBJ2-2, with TRBD1 matching over 8 bases. Germline assignment: CDR1 SGHRS and CDR2 YFSETQ. With V trimmed by 7 bases and J by 0 bases, 5 bases remained unmatched. The CDR3 length is 15 residues. The CDR3 region is CASGQGAPNTGELFF. The DNA of the CDR3 is TGCGCCAGCGGCCAGGGGGCTCCGAACACCGGGGAGCTGTTTTTT.

The gene calls are TRBV2 and TRBJ1-6, with D perhaps TRBD1 (5 bases). CDR3 length equals 13 residues. Germline CDR1 and CDR2: SNHLY and FYNNEI. Trimming cost V 11 bases and J 6 bases, with 14 bases left between them. CDR3 loop: CAGGTAPNSPLHF. In nucleotides, the CDR3 is TGTGCCGGAGGGACGGCACCTAATTCACCCCTCCACTTT.

This clone was seen a few times. CDR3 amino acids: CASKGRGNQPQHF. The DNA of the CDR3 is TGTGCCAGTAAAGGGAGGGGCAATCAGCCCCAGCATTTT. The chain is built from TRBV27 and TRBJ1-5; D is uncertain. Germline assignment: CDR1 MNHEY and CDR2 SMNVEV (reference sequence). This CDR3 region has 13 residues. Trimming left V 9 bases short and J 2 bases short, with 11 bases between.

The chain uses TRBV7-9 and TRBJ2-5, with 7 bases that match TRBD2. The V gene's germline CDR1 is SEHNR and CDR2 FQNEAQ (reference sequence). The CDR3 covers 13 residues. Trimming cost V 7 bases and J 3 bases; bases outside gene matches: 5. The DNA of the CDR3 is TGTGCCAGCACTCCAGCGGGGAAAGAGACCCAGTACTTC. Translating gives CASTPAGKETQYF.

This clone showed up just a few times. The chain employs TRBV19 and TRBJ1-5, with a tentative D call TRBD1 (5 bases). The CDR3 covers 12 residues. The germline CDR1 and CDR2 sequences are LNHDA and SQIVND (reference sequence). V was pared by 10 bases and J by 6 bases, with 13 bases between. The CDR3 protein is CATSYGGQPQHF. The CDR3 nucleotides are TGTGCCACCTCGTACGGGGGTCAGCCCCAGCATTTT.

This clone has only a few counts. The chain combines TRBV30 with TRBJ2-7; 7 bases match TRBD1. This CDR3 has 13 residues. V was pared by 0 bases and J by 6 bases, with 5 bases of the junction left unmatched. Germline-derived CDR1 and CDR2 are GTSNPN and SVGIG (reference sequence). The CDR3 loop is CAWSVTGPREQYF. DNA for the CDR3: TGTGCCTGGAGTGTGACAGGGCCACGCGAGCAGTACTTC.

The chain links TRBV5-4 to TRBJ2-1, with D possibly being TRBD1 (6 bases). CDR3 length: 13 amino acids. The V end lost 2 bases, the J end lost 5 bases, and 8 bases lay between the germline ends. In germline, CDR1 is SGHNT, CDR2 YYREEE (reference sequence). CDR3: CASSFPGDNEQFF. CDR3 bases: TGTGCCAGCAGCTTTCCAGGGGACAATGAGCAGTTCTTC.

J is TRBJ2-3 and V is TRBV15; 7 bases agree with TRBD2. The germline V gene has CDR1 LNHNV and CDR2 YYDKDF (reference sequence). The V gene end was trimmed by 1 base and the J gene end by 5 bases; junction bases not matched to a gene: 3. The CDR3 is 14 amino acids. CDR3: CATSRAGRGDTQYF. CDR3 coding DNA: TGTGCCACCAGCAGAGCTGGGAGGGGAGATACGCAGTATTTT.

The V call is TRBV7-9, the J call TRBJ2-5; 8 bases agree with TRBD1. The V and J ends lost 0 bases and 2 bases, in that order; junction bases with no gene match: 8. In germline, CDR1 is SEHNR, CDR2 FQNEAQ (reference sequence). CDR3 length: 17 residues. The CDR3, as DNA: TGTGCCAGCAGCTTAGCCCCAGGGGGCCCGAAGCAAGAGACCCAGTACTTC. Its translation is CASSLAPGGPKQETQYF. Filled out from reference TRBV7-9 and TRBJ2-5, the complete variable domain reads DTGVSQNPRHKITKRGQNVTFRCDPISEHNRLYWYRQTLGQGPEFLTYFQNEAQLEKSRLLSDRFSAERPKGSFSTLEIQRTEQGDSAMYLCASSLAPGGPKQETQYFGPGTRLLVL.

This clone appeared a few times. The rearrangement joins TRBV7-2 to TRBJ2-1; TRBD2 matches 11 bases. CDR1 is SGHTA, CDR2 FQGNSA, per germline. This CDR3 contains 16 residues. J was trimmed by 10 bases and V by 0 bases; bases with no gene match: 8. CDR3 protein: CASSLAGSGGAWEQFF. The CDR3 nucleotides are TGTGCCAGCAGCTTAGCGGGTAGCGGGGGGGCATGGGAGCAGTTCTTC.

This clone appeared a few times. The chain recombines TRBV5-1 with TRBJ2-6, with D possibly TRBD2 on 5 matching bases. Trimming pared 4 bases from V and 0 bases from J, leaving 11 bases between. This CDR3 spans 16 amino acids. Germline assignment: CDR1 SGHRS and CDR2 YFSETQ. The CDR3 here is CASSAPRGSGANVLTF. The CDR3 DNA reads as TGCGCCAGCAGCGCTCCACGGGGCTCTGGGGCCAACGTCCTGACTTTC. The full variable domain, with the rest looked up from reference TRBV5-1 and TRBJ2-6, is KAGVTQTPRYLIKTRGQQVTLSCSPISGHRSVSWYQQTPGQGLQFLFEYFSETQRNKGNFPGRFSGRQFSNSRSEMNVSTLELGDSALYLCASSAPRGSGANVLTFGAGSRLTVL.

J is TRBJ1-6 and V is TRBV18; possible D gene TRBD1, 5 bases. Germline assignment: CDR1 KGHSH and CDR2 LQKENI. CDR3 size: 14 residues. V lost 2 bases and J lost 12, with 14 bases in between. In DNA form, the CDR3 reads TGTGCCAGCTCACCAAGCCCAGGGCTTGGACCCCTCCACTTT. Translating it yields CASSPSPGLGPLHF.